The 30 T cell receptor beta chains presented below share a single source sample, sequenced in a study of beta chain features in type 1 diabetes. Since all of the isolated RNA was reverse transcribed, expressed TCRB transcripts were what got sequenced. Repertoires were generated with immunoSEQ multiplex PCR, while TCRdb's copy carries only in-frame clones and drops some. The sample yields some 230,000 clones, 7.5% to 10% seen once. Sequenced material: naive CD4+ T cells from blood. The receptors here all came from a woman between 18 and 29 years old in good health.

The chain combines TRBV18 with TRBJ1-1; D might be TRBD1 (5 bases). Trimming shortened V by 0 bases and J by 0 bases, and 8 bases separated the two germline ends. CDR3 length equals 15 residues. Germline V gene lookup returns CDR1 KGHSH and CDR2 LQKENI. The CDR3 DNA follows: TGTGCCAGCTCACCACCGGGACTTATGAACACTGAAGCTTTCTTT. Translated: CASSPPGLMNTEAFF.

In this sample, this clone turned up a few times. The rearrangement joins TRBV4-1 to TRBJ2-7; 9 bases map to TRBD2. CDR3 length equals 16 residues. After removal of 1 base from V and 4 bases from J, the junction contained 8 bases not matched to a gene. The germline CDR1 and CDR2 sequences are MGHRA and YSYEKL. The CDR3 here is CASSQASSGRTYEQYF. The CDR3 bases are TGCGCCAGCAGCCAAGCCAGTAGCGGGAGAACGTACGAGCAGTACTTC.

The chain links TRBV10-3 to TRBJ1-4; D possibly corresponds to TRBD1 (5 bases). The V and J ends lost 0 bases and 6 bases respectively, with 8 bases between them. This CDR3 has 14 residues. Germline CDR1 is ENHRY and CDR2 is SYGVKD. CDR3 nucleotide sequence: TGTGCCATCAGTGAGTCGGGGACTGATGAAAAACTGTTTTTT. It encodes CAISESGTDEKLFF.

CDR3 sequence: CASSQVMRNQPQHF. The CDR3 bases are TGCGCCAGCAGCCAAGTGATGAGGAATCAGCCCCAGCATTTT. V usage is TRBV4-1 and J usage is TRBJ1-5; D not certain. Trimming stripped 1 base from V and 4 bases from J, with 8 bases between. Germline values: CDR1 MGHRA, CDR2 YSYEKL. The CDR3 loop spans 14 amino acids.

This clone has more than one count but fewer than ten. The chain is built from TRBV7-2 and TRBJ2-1, with TRBD2 identical over 11 bases. CDR1 and CDR2 from the germline V gene are SGHTA and FQGNSA. CDR3 length: 15 amino acids. V lost 5 bases, J lost 7 bases, and 7 bases stayed unmatched. The CDR3 is CASSPIAGGRNEQFF. CDR3 bases: TGTGCCAGCAGCCCCATAGCGGGAGGGCGGAATGAGCAGTTCTTC. Drawing the rest from reference TRBV7-2 and TRBJ2-1, the complete variable domain is GAGVSQSPSNKVTEKGKDVELRCDPISGHTALYWYRQSLGQGLEFLIYFQGNSAPDKSGLPSDRFSAERTGGSVSTLTIQRTQQEDSAVYLCASSPIAGGRNEQFFGPGTRLTVL.

This clone was recorded a few times. J is TRBJ1-2 and V is TRBV29-1, with 7 positions matching TRBD1. There are 13 residues in the CDR3. V lost 5 bases to trimming and J lost 6 bases; unmatched junction nucleotides: 9. CDR1 is SQVTM, CDR2 ANQGSEA, per germline. CDR3 DNA: TGCAGCGTTTTACAGGGGACCCGGGATGGCTACACCTTC. Translated: CSVLQGTRDGYTF.

This clone has more than one count but fewer than ten. This chain links TRBV12-5 with TRBJ2-7, with D hard to call. Germline CDR1 is LGHNT and CDR2 is FRNRAP. The CDR3 consists of 11 residues. Trimming took 4 bases from V and 3 from J, leaving 4 bases between them. The chain's CDR3 is CASGSLYEQYF. The CDR3 DNA sequence: TGTGCTAGTGGTTCCCTCTACGAGCAGTACTTC. The whole variable domain, filled in from reference TRBV12-5 and TRBJ2-7, reads DARVTQTPRHKVTEMGQEVTMRCQPILGHNTVFWYRQTMMQGLELLAYFRNRAPLDDSGMPKDRFSAEMPDATLATLKIQPSEPRDSAVYFCASGSLYEQYFGPGTRLTVT.

This clone has only a few counts. The chain employs TRBV2 and TRBJ2-5; D unresolved. Germline values: CDR1 SNHLY, CDR2 FYNNEI. Trimming took 3 bases from V and 5 from J, leaving 10 bases between them. The CDR3 totals 13 residues. CDR3 sequence (DNA): TGTGCCAGCAGTGATGGTCAGATGGAGACCCAGTACTTC. Translation: CASSDGQMETQYF.

This clone has just a few counts. The V and J genes are TRBV30 and TRBJ2-1; TRBD2 matches at 11 bases. V lost 0 bases to trimming and J lost 7 bases; unmatched junction nucleotides: 5. The CDR3 is 15 residues long. Germline CDR1 reads GTSNPN; CDR2 reads SVGIG (reference sequence). The CDR3 region is CAWSVRRLAGNEQFF. In nucleotides, the CDR3 is TGTGCCTGGAGTGTAAGGAGACTAGCGGGAAATGAGCAGTTCTTC.

The chain has TRBV7-2 and TRBJ2-2; D perhaps matches TRBD1 (5 bases). CDR3 length: 16 amino acids. CDR1 and CDR2 from the germline V gene are SGHTA and FQGNSA. V lost 1 base, J lost 0 bases, and 9 bases lay in between. The CDR3 DNA sequence: TGTGCCAGCAGCTTAGGATCCAGGGCGAACACCGGGGAGCTGTTTTTT. Translating gives CASSLGSRANTGELFF.

This clone appeared a few times. The rearrangement joins TRBV7-2 to TRBJ2-1; the D gene is possibly TRBD1 (5 bases). This CDR3 comprises 13 residues. Per the germline V gene, CDR1 is SGHTA and CDR2 is FQGNSA. Trimming removed 3 bases from V and 7 bases from J, with 10 bases in between. The CDR3 coding sequence is TGTGCCAGCAGCTTGAACAGGCTAAATGAGCAGTTCTTC. The encoded protein is CASSLNRLNEQFF. The entire variable domain, with the rest obtained from reference TRBV7-2 and TRBJ2-1, is as follows: GAGVSQSPSNKVTEKGKDVELRCDPISGHTALYWYRQSLGQGLEFLIYFQGNSAPDKSGLPSDRFSAERTGGSVSTLTIQRTQQEDSAVYLCASSLNRLNEQFFGPGTRLTVL.

This chain links TRBV2 with TRBJ1-1, with 8 bases identical to TRBD1. The germline V gene encodes CDR1 SNHLY and CDR2 FYNNEI. This CDR3 is 12 amino acids long. With V trimmed by 5 bases and J by 5 bases, 1 base remained unmatched. The CDR3: CASSTGGTEAFF. The DNA of the CDR3 is TGTGCCAGCAGTACAGGGGGAACTGAAGCTTTCTTT.

Only a few counts were recorded for this clone. V and J are TRBV7-9 and TRBJ1-2; 8 nucleotides agree with TRBD1. The CDR3 covers 15 residues. CDR1 SEHNR and CDR2 FQNEAQ come from the germline V gene (reference sequence). V was clipped by 5 bases and J by 1 base; unmatched bases: 6. CDR3 amino acids: CASSPRTGINYGYTF. CDR3 DNA: TGTGCCAGCAGCCCGAGGACAGGGATTAACTATGGCTACACCTTC.

The chain has TRBV5-4 and TRBJ2-5; possibly TRBD2 for D (5 bases). V shed 0 bases and J shed 2 bases, with 11 bases lying between them. The CDR3 consists of 15 residues. The germline CDR1 and CDR2 sequences are SGHNT and YYREEE (reference sequence). In nucleotides, the CDR3 is TGTGCCAGCAGCTTGGCGGCGGGTTTGCAAGAGACCCAGTACTTC. Amino acids: CASSLAAGLQETQYF. The variable domain in full, with the rest retrieved from reference TRBV5-4 and TRBJ2-5, is ETGVTQSPTHLIKTRGQQVTLRCSSQSGHNTVSWYQQALGQGPQFIFQYYREEENGRGNFPPRFSGLQFPNYSSELNVNALELDDSALYLCASSLAAGLQETQYFGPGTRLLVL.

The V and J genes are TRBV7-7 and TRBJ2-2; TRBD2 might be the D (5 bases). The CDR3 consists of 16 residues. Looked up from germline, CDR1 is SSHAT and CDR2 is FNYEAQ (reference sequence). Trimming cost V 5 bases and J 2 bases, with 15 bases left between them. The CDR3 loop is CASSETRAANTGELFF. CDR3 DNA: TGTGCCAGCAGCGAAACTAGGGCCGCCAACACCGGGGAGCTGTTTTTT.

The genes are TRBV25-1 and TRBJ1-2, with TRBD1 matching over 9 bases. CDR3 size: 17 residues. With 5 bases clipped from V and 2 bases from J, the junction kept 12 bases outside the gene matches. Germline V gives CDR1 MGHDK, CDR2 SYGVNS. CDR3 loop: CASSNLPGTGPNYGYTF. DNA for the CDR3: TGTGCCAGCAGTAACCTCCCGGGGACAGGGCCGAACTATGGCTACACCTTC.

The chain combines TRBV5-1 with TRBJ2-1; 9 positions match TRBD2. The CDR3 has 14 amino acids. CDR1 is SGHRS and CDR2 is YFSETQ in the germline V gene. J gave up 8 bases and V 1 base, and 4 bases lay outside the gene matches. CDR3 in amino acids: CASSLRVAGDEQFF. CDR3 sequence (DNA): TGCGCCAGCAGCTTGAGGGTAGCGGGGGATGAGCAGTTCTTC.

This clone was counted between two and nine times. The J gene is TRBJ2-1, the V gene TRBV11-2, with 8 bases fitting TRBD2. The CDR3 extends over 15 amino acids. The V and J ends lost 1 base and 6 bases, in that order; junction bases with no gene match: 5. Germline-derived CDR1 and CDR2 are SGHAT and FQNNGV. In DNA, the CDR3 is TGTGCCAGCAGCTTAGGGGCGGGGGGCTTCAATGAGCAGTTCTTC. Its translation: CASSLGAGGFNEQFF.

The V and J genes are TRBV7-3 and TRBJ2-1, with D tentatively TRBD1 (6 bases). Germline V CDR1 and CDR2: SGHTA, FQGTGA. V dropped 2 bases and J dropped 10 bases, with 12 bases sitting between them. The CDR3 contains 13 residues. CDR3 protein: CASSLYPGQEQFF. The CDR3 DNA follows: TGTGCCAGCAGCTTATACCCTGGACAGGAGCAGTTCTTC.

The rearrangement joins TRBV5-4 to TRBJ2-7; perhaps TRBD2 as D (6 bases). The germline gives CDR1 SGHNT, CDR2 YYREEE (reference sequence). Between the trimmed V and J ends, which lost 4 bases and 0 bases, there was a span of 20 bases. The CDR3 loop spans 17 amino acids. CDR3: CASSPGGFSGSSYEQYF. Written as DNA, the CDR3 is TGTGCCAGCAGCCCTGGCGGGTTTAGCGGCAGCTCCTACGAGCAGTACTTC.

This clone came up a few times. The V and J genes are TRBV2 and TRBJ1-2; maybe TRBD1 (5 bases). V gave up 2 bases and J gave up 3 bases, with 7 bases separating them. From germline, CDR1 is SNHLY and CDR2 FYNNEI. This CDR3 has 13 amino acids. The CDR3 reads CASSERGDYGYTF. The CDR3, as DNA: TGTGCCAGCAGTGAACGGGGGGACTATGGCTACACCTTC.

This chain connects TRBV11-3 to TRBJ2-7; TRBD1 is a possible D gene (7 bases). The CDR3 is made up of 18 amino acids. Per the germline V gene, CDR1 is SGHNT and CDR2 is YENEEA. V was shortened by 4 bases and J by 0 bases, with 22 bases between the two germline ends. CDR3 sequence: CASSSQGLPGASSYEQYF. The CDR3 DNA follows: TGTGCCAGCAGCTCACAGGGGTTGCCGGGGGCGAGCTCCTACGAGCAGTACTTC. Variable domain in full (rest from reference TRBV11-3 and TRBJ2-7): EAGVVQSPRYKIIEKKQPVAFWCNPISGHNTLYWYLQNLGQGPELLIRYENEEAVDDSQLPKDRFSAERLKGVDSTLKIQPAELGDSAVYLCASSSQGLPGASSYEQYFGPGTRLTVT.

The V call is TRBV5-1, the J call TRBJ1-1; unclear D gene. Trimming stripped 0 bases from V and 7 bases from J, with 10 bases between. CDR1 SGHRS and CDR2 YFSETQ come from the germline V gene. This CDR3 comprises 13 residues. In nucleotides, the CDR3 is TGCGCCAGCAGCTTGGGGGCCTCTGGTGAAGCTTTCTTT. Translation gives CASSLGASGEAFF. Complete variable domain (other parts from reference TRBV5-1 and TRBJ1-1): KAGVTQTPRYLIKTRGQQVTLSCSPISGHRSVSWYQQTPGQGLQFLFEYFSETQRNKGNFPGRFSGRQFSNSRSEMNVSTLELGDSALYLCASSLGASGEAFFGQGTRLTVV.

V is TRBV18 and J is TRBJ1-5; 8 nucleotides agree with TRBD1. CDR1 KGHSH and CDR2 LQKENI come from the germline V gene. This CDR3 spans 18 amino acids. The V gene end was trimmed by 2 bases and the J gene end by 0 bases; junction bases not matched to a gene: 9. The CDR3 loop reads CASSPYRGDRYSNQPQHF. CDR3 nucleotides: TGTGCCAGCTCACCATACAGGGGGGACCGATATAGCAATCAGCCCCAGCATTTT.

The gene calls are TRBV6-5 and TRBJ2-7, with a tentative D call TRBD1 (5 bases). The CDR3 has 13 amino acids. V was pared by 6 bases and J by 6 bases, with 15 bases between. Per the germline V gene, CDR1 is MNHEY and CDR2 is SVGAGI. CDR3 bases: TGTGCCAGCAGGGAACGTCAGGGTACCGAGCAGTACTTC. Translation gives CASRERQGTEQYF.

The rearrangement links TRBV23-1 to TRBJ1-2, with 8 bases matching TRBD1. TRBV23-1 is an ORF for which the function is uncertain. The V segment lost 8 bases and the J segment 12 bases; nucleotides outside the gene matches: 5. The CDR3 is made up of 10 amino acids. The DNA of the CDR3 is TGCGCCAGCTCGACAGGGGAAGACACCTTC. As protein: CASSTGEDTF.

V and J are TRBV6-6 and TRBJ1-2; D is perhaps TRBD1 (5 bases). In germline, CDR1 is MNHNY, CDR2 SVGAGI (reference sequence). This CDR3 has 13 residues. Trimming left V 10 bases short and J 6 bases short, with 18 bases between. This CDR3 reads CAIRGGRNDGYTF. CDR3 nucleotide sequence: TGTGCCATCCGGGGGGGGAGAAACGATGGCTACACCTTC.

The chain recombines TRBV7-9 with TRBJ1-1; D is possibly TRBD1 (6 bases). V dropped 4 bases and J dropped 6 bases, with 12 bases sitting between them. CDR1 and CDR2 from the germline V gene are SEHNR and FQNEAQ (reference sequence). The CDR3 sequence is 13 residues long. The CDR3 DNA reads as TGTGCCAGCAGCTCGACAGGAAGACCTGAAGCTTTCTTT. It encodes CASSSTGRPEAFF.

The chain carries TRBV6-6 and TRBJ1-1; D is unresolved. V was shortened by 4 bases and J by 0 bases, with 9 bases between the two germline ends. The CDR3 runs to 14 residues. Germline CDR1 is MNHNY and CDR2 is SVGAGI (reference sequence). CDR3 sequence: CASSFPQLNTEAFF. The CDR3 DNA is TGTGCCAGCAGTTTCCCACAACTGAACACTGAAGCTTTCTTT.

This clone was observed a handful of times. The chain recombines TRBV5-1 with TRBJ2-4; the match to TRBD1 covers 10 bases. The CDR3 totals 17 residues. The junction had 8 bases not matched to a gene; V was cut back by 2 bases and J by 3 bases. Germline V lookup: CDR1 SGHRS, CDR2 YFSETQ. CDR3 coding DNA: TGCGCCAGCAGCTTCTCGACCGGGACAGGGGACAAAAACATTCAGTACTTC. It encodes CASSFSTGTGDKNIQYF.